The 17 T cell receptor beta chains in this list originate from one sample, sequenced in a study of blood T cell repertoires in COVID-19. Using immunoSEQ multiplex PCR, the repertoire was profiled, and TCRdb retains in-frame clones only, with some absent. The repertoire consists of approximately 100,000 clones, with approximately 86% occurring once and the leading ten covering approximately 10%. Sequenced sample: peripheral blood. The source is a man between 45 and 60 years old with acute or convalescent COVID-19.

This clone was found once. The chain combines TRBV5-4 with TRBJ1-1, with TRBD1 identical over 9 bases. Germline loops: CDR1 SGHNT, CDR2 YYREEE (reference sequence). The CDR3 covers 16 residues. J gave up 4 bases and V 1 base, and 8 bases lay outside the gene matches. The CDR3 coding sequence is TGTGCCAGCAGCTTGTACAGGGGGCATGAAGGCACTGAAGCTTTCTTT. It encodes CASSLYRGHEGTEAFF. Full variable domain (outside the CDR3, taken from reference TRBV5-4 and TRBJ1-1): ETGVTQSPTHLIKTRGQQVTLRCSSQSGHNTVSWYQQALGQGPQFIFQYYREEENGRGNFPPRFSGLQFPNYSSELNVNALELDDSALYLCASSLYRGHEGTEAFFGQGTRLTVV.

The chain links TRBV11-2 to TRBJ2-3; the match to TRBD2 covers 11 bases. Trimming at V came to 1 base and at J to 2 bases, leaving 5 bases not matched to a gene. Germline CDR1 SGHAT, CDR2 FQNNGV. This CDR3 comprises 17 residues. CDR3 DNA sequence: TGTGCCAGCAGCTTAGGAGGACTAGCGGGCTACACAGATACGCAGTATTTT. Its translation: CASSLGGLAGYTDTQYF.

The chain uses TRBV6-5 and TRBJ2-1, with 7 bases matching TRBD2. Trimming cost V 5 bases and J 8 bases; bases outside gene matches: 12. The germline CDR1 and CDR2 sequences are MNHEY and SVGAGI. The CDR3 sequence is 15 residues long. The CDR3 DNA sequence: TGTGCCAGCAGTCGACTCGGTGGGAGGGCACATGAGCAGTTCTTC. This gives the protein CASSRLGGRAHEQFF.

The chain links TRBV18 to TRBJ2-2; 7 bases align to TRBD2. This CDR3 has 20 residues. The germline CDR1 and CDR2 sequences are KGHSH and LQKENI. The V gene end was trimmed by 0 bases and the J gene end by 2 bases; junction bases not matched to a gene: 15. The CDR3 DNA reads as TGTGCCAGCTCACCACCTCTGGGCGGGAGCTCCCAGGGTAACACCGGGGAGCTGTTTTTT. Translated: CASSPPLGGSSQGNTGELFF.

V gene TRBV11-2 combines with J gene TRBJ2-7; maybe TRBD1 (6 bases). Germline lookup yields CDR1 SGHAT and CDR2 FQNNGV. CDR3 length equals 16 residues. The ends were cut back, 1 base at V and 2 bases at J, with 15 bases in the middle. CDR3 nucleotide sequence: TGTGCCAGCAGCTTAGTTGGGGGCAAGGGCACCTACGAGCAGTACTTC. Translated: CASSLVGGKGTYEQYF.

The gene calls are TRBV12-3 or TRBV12-4 and TRBJ1-1, with D hard to call. Trimming took 10 bases from V and 1 from J, leaving 10 bases between them. The CDR3 covers 12 residues. The CDR3, as DNA: TGTGCCACCTCCCAGGAGAACACTGAAGCTTTCTTT. Amino acid sequence: CATSQENTEAFF.

The rearrangement links TRBV2 to TRBJ1-5; 7 bases agree with TRBD1. CDR3 length equals 14 residues. Trimming removed 6 bases from V and 3 bases from J; junction bases left unmatched: 5. Germline V gene lookup returns CDR1 SNHLY and CDR2 FYNNEI. DNA for the CDR3: TGTGCCAGCAGAGGACAGGCGAACAATCAGCCCCAGCATTTT. Translating gives CASRGQANNQPQHF.

The chain employs TRBV5-4 and TRBJ1-3; 7 bases align to TRBD1. V lost 3 bases, J lost 3 bases, and 6 bases stayed unmatched. This CDR3 is built from 15 residues. Germline loops: CDR1 SGHNT, CDR2 YYREEE (reference sequence). CDR3 bases: TGTGCCAGCAGCTCGGGACAGCTCCATGGAAACACCATATATTTT. The encoded protein is CASSSGQLHGNTIYF.

V usage is TRBV19 and J usage is TRBJ2-7, with TRBD1 matching 9 bases. Germline V gene data show CDR1 as LNHDA and CDR2 as SQIVND (reference sequence). There are 14 residues in the CDR3. V dropped 4 bases and J dropped 1; count of bases not matched to a gene: 2. CDR3 nucleotides: TGTGCCAGTAGTAAACAGGGGGCTTCCTACGAGCAGTACTTC. This sequence encodes CASSKQGASYEQYF.

The chain links TRBV6-5 to TRBJ2-5; D is unresolved. The CDR3 is 12 residues long. The germline V gene encodes CDR1 MNHEY and CDR2 SVGAGI. V was trimmed by 5 bases and J by 1 base, leaving 5 bases between them. The CDR3 DNA follows: TGTGCCAGCAGTCCGTCCCAAGAGACCCAGTACTTC. As protein: CASSPSQETQYF.

This chain links TRBV5-1 with TRBJ2-7, with 9 bases that match TRBD2. Germline V CDR1 and CDR2: SGHRS, YFSETQ. This CDR3 contains 15 residues. The V gene end was trimmed by 0 bases and the J gene end by 6 bases; junction bases not matched to a gene: 7. CDR3 protein: CASSLALSGSFEQYF. The CDR3 nucleotides are TGCGCCAGCAGCTTGGCCCTTAGCGGGAGTTTCGAGCAGTACTTC.

The gene calls are TRBV21-1 and TRBJ2-4; the table's TRBD2 call for D was not verified on the DNA. TRBV21-1 is marked as a pseudogene. The CDR3 consists of 9 residues. Here the CDR3 DNA reads TGTGCCAGCAGGGGAGAGACCTACTTC. This translates into CASRGETYF.

This clone has just one count. This rearrangement joins TRBV25-1 to TRBJ1-6, with D unclear. V was shortened by 0 bases and J by 5 bases, with 8 bases between the two germline ends. Germline loops: CDR1 MGHDK, CDR2 SYGVNS. The length of the CDR3 is 15 residues. The CDR3 DNA sequence: TGTGCCAGCAGTGAATACGGGAGAAATAATTCACCCCTCCACTTT. Translation gives CASSEYGRNNSPLHF.

V and J are TRBV6-5 and TRBJ2-5; a possible D gene is TRBD1 (6 bases). Trimming took off 6 bases at V and 4 bases at J, with 15 bases between the two ends. The CDR3 runs to 14 residues. Germline V gives CDR1 MNHEY, CDR2 SVGAGI. The CDR3 DNA sequence: TGTGCCAGCAGAGACGGACAGCCCGGAGAGACCCAGTACTTC. This translates into CASRDGQPGETQYF.

The chain couples TRBV5-1 to TRBJ2-2; D perhaps matches TRBD2 (5 bases). Per the germline V gene, CDR1 is SGHRS and CDR2 is YFSETQ. V lost 2 bases to trimming and J lost 3 bases, with 8 bases between them. The CDR3 runs to 14 residues. CDR3 sequence: CASSFGVDTGELFF. CDR3 nucleotides: TGCGCCAGCAGCTTCGGGGTTGACACCGGGGAGCTGTTTTTT.

This chain connects TRBV5-1 to TRBJ1-3; 9 bases are a match to TRBD1. The CDR3 sequence is 16 residues long. With V trimmed by 1 base and J by 5 bases, 7 bases remained unmatched. Germline V gene lookup returns CDR1 SGHRS and CDR2 YFSETQ. Here the CDR3 DNA reads TGCGCCAGCAGCTTGAGTACAGGGGGCCTTCGAAACACCATATATTTT. It yields the protein CASSLSTGGLRNTIYF.

The chain joins TRBV18 to TRBJ2-1; D may be TRBD1 (6 bases). The germline CDR1 and CDR2 sequences are KGHSH and LQKENI. The germline V and J ends were trimmed by 0 bases and 9 bases, with 18 bases remaining between them. This CDR3 contains 16 residues. The CDR3 nucleotides are TGTGCCAGCTCACCACCGGACAGAGCCTCCTACGGTGAGCAGTTCTTC. Protein product: CASSPPDRASYGEQFF.